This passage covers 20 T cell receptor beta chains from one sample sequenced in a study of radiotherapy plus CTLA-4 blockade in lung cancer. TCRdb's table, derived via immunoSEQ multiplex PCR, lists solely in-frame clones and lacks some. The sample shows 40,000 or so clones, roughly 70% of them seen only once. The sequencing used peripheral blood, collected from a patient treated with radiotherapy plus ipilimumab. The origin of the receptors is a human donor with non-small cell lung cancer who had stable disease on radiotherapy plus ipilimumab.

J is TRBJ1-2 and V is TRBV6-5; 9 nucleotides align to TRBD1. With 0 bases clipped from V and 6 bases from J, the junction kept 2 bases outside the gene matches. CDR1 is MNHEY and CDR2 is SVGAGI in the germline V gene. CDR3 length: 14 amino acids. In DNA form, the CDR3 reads TGTGCCAGCAGTTACTCCGGACAGGGGAATGGCTACACCTTC. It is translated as CASSYSGQGNGYTF.

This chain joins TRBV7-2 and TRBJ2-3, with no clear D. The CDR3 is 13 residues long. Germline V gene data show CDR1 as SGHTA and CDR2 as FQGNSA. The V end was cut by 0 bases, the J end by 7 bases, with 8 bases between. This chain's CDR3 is CASSLALLNTQYF. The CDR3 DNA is TGTGCCAGCAGCTTAGCGCTACTTAATACGCAGTATTTT.

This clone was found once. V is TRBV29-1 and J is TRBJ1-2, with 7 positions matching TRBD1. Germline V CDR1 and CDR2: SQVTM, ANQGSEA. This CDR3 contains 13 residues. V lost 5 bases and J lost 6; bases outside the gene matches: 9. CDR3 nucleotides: TGCAGCGTTAGCTTCGGGACAGATAATGGCTACACCTTC. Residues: CSVSFGTDNGYTF.

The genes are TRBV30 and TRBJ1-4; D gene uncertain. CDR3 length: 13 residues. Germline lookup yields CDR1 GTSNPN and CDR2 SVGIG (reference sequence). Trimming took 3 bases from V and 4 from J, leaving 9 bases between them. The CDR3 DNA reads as TGTGCCTGGAGACCTCGACTTAATGAAAAACTGTTTTTT. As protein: CAWRPRLNEKLFF.

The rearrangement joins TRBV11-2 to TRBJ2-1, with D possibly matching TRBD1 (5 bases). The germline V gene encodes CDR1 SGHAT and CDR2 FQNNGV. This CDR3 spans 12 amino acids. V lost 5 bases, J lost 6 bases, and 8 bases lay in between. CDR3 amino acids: CASSRGSNEQFF. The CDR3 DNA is TGTGCCAGCAGCAGGGGTAGCAATGAGCAGTTCTTC.

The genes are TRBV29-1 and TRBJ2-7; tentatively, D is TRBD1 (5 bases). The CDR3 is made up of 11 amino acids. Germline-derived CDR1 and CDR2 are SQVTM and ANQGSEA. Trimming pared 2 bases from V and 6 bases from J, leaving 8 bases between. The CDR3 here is CSVEIRGEQYF. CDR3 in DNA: TGCAGCGTTGAAATTAGGGGCGAGCAGTACTTC.

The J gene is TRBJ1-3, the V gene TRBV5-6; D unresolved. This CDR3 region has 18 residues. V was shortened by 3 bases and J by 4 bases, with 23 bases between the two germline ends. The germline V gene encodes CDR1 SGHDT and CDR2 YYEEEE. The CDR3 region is CASSWGGFQPRSGNTIYF. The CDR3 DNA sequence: TGTGCCAGCAGCTGGGGAGGTTTCCAACCTCGGTCGGGAAACACCATATATTTT.

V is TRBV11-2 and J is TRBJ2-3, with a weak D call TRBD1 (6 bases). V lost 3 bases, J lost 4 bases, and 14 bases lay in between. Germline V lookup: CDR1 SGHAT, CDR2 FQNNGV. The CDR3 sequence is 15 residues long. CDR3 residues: CASSLDGTGPDTQYF. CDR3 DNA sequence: TGTGCCAGCAGCTTGGATGGAACAGGGCCAGATACGCAGTATTTT.

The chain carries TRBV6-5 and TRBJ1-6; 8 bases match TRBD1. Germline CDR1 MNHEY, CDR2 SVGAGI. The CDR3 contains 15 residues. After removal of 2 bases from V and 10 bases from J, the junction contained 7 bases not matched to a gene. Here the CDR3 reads CASSYDRGRESPLHF. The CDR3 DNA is TGTGCCAGCAGTTACGACAGGGGCCGAGAATCACCCCTCCACTTT.

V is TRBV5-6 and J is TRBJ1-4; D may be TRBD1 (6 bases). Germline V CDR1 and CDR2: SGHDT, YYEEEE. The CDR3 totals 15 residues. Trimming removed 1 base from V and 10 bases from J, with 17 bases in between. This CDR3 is CASSLFDRIGGKLFF. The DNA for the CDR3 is TGTGCCAGCAGCTTGTTTGACAGGATTGGGGGAAAACTGTTTTTT.

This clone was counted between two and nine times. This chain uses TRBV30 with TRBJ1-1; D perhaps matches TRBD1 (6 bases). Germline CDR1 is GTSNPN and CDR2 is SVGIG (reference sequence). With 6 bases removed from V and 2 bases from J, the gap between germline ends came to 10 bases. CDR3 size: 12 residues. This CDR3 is CACQTGNTEAFF. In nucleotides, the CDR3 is TGTGCCTGTCAGACAGGAAACACTGAAGCTTTCTTT.

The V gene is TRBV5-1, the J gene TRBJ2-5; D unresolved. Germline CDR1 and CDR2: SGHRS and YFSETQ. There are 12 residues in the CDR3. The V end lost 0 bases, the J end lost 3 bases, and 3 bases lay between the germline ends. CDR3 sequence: CASSLAEETQYF. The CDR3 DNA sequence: TGCGCCAGCAGCTTGGCAGAAGAGACCCAGTACTTC.

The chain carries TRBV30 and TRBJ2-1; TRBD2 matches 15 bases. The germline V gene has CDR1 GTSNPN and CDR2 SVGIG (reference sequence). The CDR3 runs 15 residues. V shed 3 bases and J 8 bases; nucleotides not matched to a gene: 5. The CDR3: CAWSLGLAGGDEQFF. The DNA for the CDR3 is TGTGCCTGGAGCCTGGGACTAGCGGGGGGAGATGAGCAGTTCTTC.

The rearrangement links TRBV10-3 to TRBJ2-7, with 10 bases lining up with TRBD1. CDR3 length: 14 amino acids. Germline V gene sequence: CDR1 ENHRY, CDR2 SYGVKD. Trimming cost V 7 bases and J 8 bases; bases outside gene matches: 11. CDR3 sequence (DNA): TGTGCCATCACTCCGGGACAGGGGCGGGAACAGCAGTACTTC. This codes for CAITPGQGREQQYF.

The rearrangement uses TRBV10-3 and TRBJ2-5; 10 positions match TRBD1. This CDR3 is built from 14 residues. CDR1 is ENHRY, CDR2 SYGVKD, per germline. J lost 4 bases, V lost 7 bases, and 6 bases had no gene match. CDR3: CAIKRTGGGETQYF. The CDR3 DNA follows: TGTGCCATCAAAAGGACAGGGGGGGGAGAGACCCAGTACTTC.

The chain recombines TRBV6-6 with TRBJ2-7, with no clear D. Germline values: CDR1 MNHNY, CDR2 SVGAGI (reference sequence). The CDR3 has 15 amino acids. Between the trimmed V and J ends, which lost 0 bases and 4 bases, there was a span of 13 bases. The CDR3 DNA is TGTGCCAGCAGTTACTCCGGGTTTCCCCTATACGAGCAGTACTTC. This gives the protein CASSYSGFPLYEQYF.

The CDR3 coding sequence is TGTGCCAGCAGCCGCGGGACAGGGTTCGACTATGGCTACACCTTC. This translates into CASSRGTGFDYGYTF. The chain recombines TRBV7-9 with TRBJ1-2, with 9 bases aligning to TRBD1. V gave up 5 bases and J gave up 3 bases; unmatched junction bases: 7. Germline CDR1 and CDR2: SEHNR and FQNEAQ (reference sequence). The CDR3 loop spans 15 amino acids.

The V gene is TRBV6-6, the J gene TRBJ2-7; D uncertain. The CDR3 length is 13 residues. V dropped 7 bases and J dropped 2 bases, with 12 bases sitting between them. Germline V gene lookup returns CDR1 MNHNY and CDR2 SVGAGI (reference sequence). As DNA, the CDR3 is TGTGCCAGCAATAGAGATATCACCTACGAGCAGTACTTC. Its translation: CASNRDITYEQYF.

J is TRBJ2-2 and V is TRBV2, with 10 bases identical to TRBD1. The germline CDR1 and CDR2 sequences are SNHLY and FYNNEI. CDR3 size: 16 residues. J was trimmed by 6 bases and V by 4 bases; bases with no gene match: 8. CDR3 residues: CASSGDRGRMAGELFF. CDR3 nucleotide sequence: TGTGCCAGCAGTGGGGACAGGGGTAGGATGGCCGGGGAGCTGTTTTTT.

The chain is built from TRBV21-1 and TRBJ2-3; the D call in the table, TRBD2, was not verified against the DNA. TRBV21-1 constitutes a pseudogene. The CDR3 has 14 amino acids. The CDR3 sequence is CASRGGGAIDTQYF. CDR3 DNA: TGTGCCAGCAGGGGCGGGGGGGCGATCGATACGCAGTATTTT.